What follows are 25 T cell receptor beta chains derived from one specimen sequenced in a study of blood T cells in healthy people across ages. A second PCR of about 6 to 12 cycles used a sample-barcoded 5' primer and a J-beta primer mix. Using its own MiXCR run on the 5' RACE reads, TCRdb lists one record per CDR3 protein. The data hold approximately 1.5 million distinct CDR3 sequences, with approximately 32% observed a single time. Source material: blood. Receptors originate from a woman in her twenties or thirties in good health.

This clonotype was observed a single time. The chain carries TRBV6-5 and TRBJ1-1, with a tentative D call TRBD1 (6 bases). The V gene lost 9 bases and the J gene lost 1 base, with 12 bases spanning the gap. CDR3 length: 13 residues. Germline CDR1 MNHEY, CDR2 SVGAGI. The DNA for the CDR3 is TGTGCCAGTAAAATAGGGGGGAACACTGAAGCTTTCTTT. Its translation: CASKIGGNTEAFF.

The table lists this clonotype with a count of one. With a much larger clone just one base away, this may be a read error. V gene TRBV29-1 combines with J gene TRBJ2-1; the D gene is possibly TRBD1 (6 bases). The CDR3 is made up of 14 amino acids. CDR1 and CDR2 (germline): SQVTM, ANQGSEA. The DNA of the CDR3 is TGCAGCGTTGGTGAGGGGGTCTCCCACAATGAGCAGTTCTTC. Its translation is CSVGEGVSHNEQFF.

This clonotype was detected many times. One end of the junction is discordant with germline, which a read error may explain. The CDR3 is CASSLEAGGQETQYF. For the CDR3, the DNA is TGTGCCAGCAGCTTAGAAGCGGGGGGCCAAGAGACCCAGTACTTC. The chain is built from TRBV5-1 and TRBJ2-5, with 9 bases fitting TRBD2. Germline V gene sequence: CDR1 SGHRS, CDR2 YFSETQ. CDR3 length equals 15 residues.

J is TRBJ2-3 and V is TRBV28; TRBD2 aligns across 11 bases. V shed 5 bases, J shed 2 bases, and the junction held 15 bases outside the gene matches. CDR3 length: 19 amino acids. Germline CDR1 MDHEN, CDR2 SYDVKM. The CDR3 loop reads CASSHIYYGTSGNTDTQYF. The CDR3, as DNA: TGTGCCAGCAGTCACATCTATTATGGGACTAGCGGCAACACAGATACGCAGTATTTT. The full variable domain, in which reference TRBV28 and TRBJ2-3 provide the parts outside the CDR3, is DVKVTQSSRYLVKRTGEKVFLECVQDMDHENMFWYRQDPGLGLRLIYFSYDVKMKEKGDIPEGYSVSREKKERFSLILESASTNQTSMYLCASSHIYYGTSGNTDTQYFGPGTRLTVL.

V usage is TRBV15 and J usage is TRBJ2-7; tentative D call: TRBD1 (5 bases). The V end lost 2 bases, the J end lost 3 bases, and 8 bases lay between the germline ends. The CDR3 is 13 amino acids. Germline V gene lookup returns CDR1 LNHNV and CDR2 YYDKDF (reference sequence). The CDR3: CATSRPQGYEQYF. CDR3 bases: TGTGCCACCAGCAGACCTCAGGGCTACGAGCAGTACTTC.

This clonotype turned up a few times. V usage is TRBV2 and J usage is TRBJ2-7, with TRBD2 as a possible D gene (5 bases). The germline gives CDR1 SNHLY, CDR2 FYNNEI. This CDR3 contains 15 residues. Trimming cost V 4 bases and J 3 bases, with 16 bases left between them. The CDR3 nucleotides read TGTGCCAGCAGTGGGGAGCGGCAGGTAAACTACGAGCAGTACTTC. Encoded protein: CASSGERQVNYEQYF. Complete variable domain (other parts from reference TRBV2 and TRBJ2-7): EPEVTQTPSHQVTQMGQEVILRCVPISNHLYFYWYRQILGQKVEFLVSFYNNEISEKSEIFDDQFSVERPDGSNFTLKIRSTKLEDSAMYFCASSGERQVNYEQYFGPGTRLTVT.

The DNA for the CDR3 is TGTGCCAGCAGCCAAGAACTAGCGGAGATGAGCACAGATACGCAGTATTTT. It yields the protein CASSQELAEMSTDTQYF. The chain uses TRBV3-1 and TRBJ2-3; 8 bases are a match to TRBD2. The junction had 5 bases not matched to a gene; V was cut back by 0 bases and J by 0 bases. This CDR3 is built from 17 residues. Germline lookup yields CDR1 LGHDT and CDR2 YNNKEL (reference sequence).

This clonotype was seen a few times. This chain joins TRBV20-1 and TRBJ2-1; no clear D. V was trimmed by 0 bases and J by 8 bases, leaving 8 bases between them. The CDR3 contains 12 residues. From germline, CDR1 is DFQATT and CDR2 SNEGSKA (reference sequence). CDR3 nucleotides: TGCAGTGCTAGAGATCTTAGGTATGAGCAGTTCTTC. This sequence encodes CSARDLRYEQFF.

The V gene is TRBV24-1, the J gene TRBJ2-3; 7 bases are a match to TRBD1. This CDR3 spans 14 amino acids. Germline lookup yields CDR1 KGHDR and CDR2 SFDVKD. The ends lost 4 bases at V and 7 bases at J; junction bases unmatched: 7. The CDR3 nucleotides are TGTGCCACCAGTGACACAGGGGCGCCGAATACGCAGTATTTT. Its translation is CATSDTGAPNTQYF.

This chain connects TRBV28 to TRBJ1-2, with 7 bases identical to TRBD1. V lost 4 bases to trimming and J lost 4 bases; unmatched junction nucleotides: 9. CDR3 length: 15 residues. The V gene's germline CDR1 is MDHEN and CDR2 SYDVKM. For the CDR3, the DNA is TGTGCCAGCAGTTCTCTCTTTGGACAGGCCTATGGCTACACCTTC. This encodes CASSSLFGQAYGYTF.

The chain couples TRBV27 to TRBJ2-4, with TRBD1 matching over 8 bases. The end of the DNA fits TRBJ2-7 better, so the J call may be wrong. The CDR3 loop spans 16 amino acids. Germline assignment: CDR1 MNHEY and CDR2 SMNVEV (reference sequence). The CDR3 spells CASSFSPPGTGSEQYF. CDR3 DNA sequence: TGTGCCAGCAGTTTTAGCCCGCCCGGGACAGGAAGCGAGCAGTACTTC.

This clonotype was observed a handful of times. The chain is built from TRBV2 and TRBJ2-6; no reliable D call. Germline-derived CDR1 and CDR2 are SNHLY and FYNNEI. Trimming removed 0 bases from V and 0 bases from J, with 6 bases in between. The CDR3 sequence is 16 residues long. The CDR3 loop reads CASSEAGNSGANVLTF. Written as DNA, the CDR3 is TGTGCCAGCAGTGAAGCGGGCAACTCTGGGGCCAACGTCCTGACTTTC.

DNA for the CDR3: TGTGCCAGCAGCTTAGCTCTATTTGTCACTCCACTTACCTACCAAGAGACCCAGTACTTC. This gives the protein CASSLALFVTPLTYQETQYF. The chain links TRBV7-9 to TRBJ2-5, with D uncertain. CDR3 length: 20 amino acids. Looked up from germline, CDR1 is SEHNR and CDR2 is FQNEAQ (reference sequence). The V and J ends lost 0 bases and 0 bases respectively, with 23 bases between them.

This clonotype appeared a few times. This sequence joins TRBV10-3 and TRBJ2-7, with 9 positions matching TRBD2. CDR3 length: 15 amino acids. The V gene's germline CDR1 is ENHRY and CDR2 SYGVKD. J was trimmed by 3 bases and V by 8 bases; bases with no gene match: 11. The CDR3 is CAIGSGSGGFYEQYF. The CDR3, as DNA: TGTGCCATCGGTAGCGGCAGCGGGGGGTTCTACGAGCAGTACTTC.

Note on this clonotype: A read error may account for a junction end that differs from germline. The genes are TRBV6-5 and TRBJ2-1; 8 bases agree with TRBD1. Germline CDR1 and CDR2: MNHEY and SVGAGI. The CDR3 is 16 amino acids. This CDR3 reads CAGSYSVGQVYNEQFF. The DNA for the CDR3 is TGTGCCGGCAGTTACTCGGTGGGACAGGTCTACAATGAGCAGTTCTTC.

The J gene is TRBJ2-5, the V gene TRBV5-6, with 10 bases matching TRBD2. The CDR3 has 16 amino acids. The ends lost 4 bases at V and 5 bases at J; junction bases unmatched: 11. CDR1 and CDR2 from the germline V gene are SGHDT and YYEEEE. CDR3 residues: CASSPLGTSAGETQYF. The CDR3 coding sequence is TGTGCCAGCAGCCCCCTCGGGACTAGCGCTGGGGAGACCCAGTACTTC.

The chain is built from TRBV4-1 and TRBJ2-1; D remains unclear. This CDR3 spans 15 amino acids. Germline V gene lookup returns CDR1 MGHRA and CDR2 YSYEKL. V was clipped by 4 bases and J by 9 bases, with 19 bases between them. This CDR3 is CASSPKDPLRGEQFF. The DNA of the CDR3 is TGCGCCAGCAGCCCAAAGGACCCTCTAAGAGGTGAGCAGTTCTTC.

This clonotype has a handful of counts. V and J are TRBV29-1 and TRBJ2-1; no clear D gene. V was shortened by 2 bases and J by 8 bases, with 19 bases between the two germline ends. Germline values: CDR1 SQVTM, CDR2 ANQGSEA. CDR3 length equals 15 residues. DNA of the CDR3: TGCAGCGTTGAACGAGTCAACTCGTTTAGGGATGAGCAGTTCTTC. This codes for CSVERVNSFRDEQFF.

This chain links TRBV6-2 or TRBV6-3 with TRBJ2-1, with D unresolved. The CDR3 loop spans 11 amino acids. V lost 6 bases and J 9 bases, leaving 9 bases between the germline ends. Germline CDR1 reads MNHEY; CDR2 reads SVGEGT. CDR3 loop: CASSPLSEQFF. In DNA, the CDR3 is TGTGCCAGCAGCCCTCTGTCTGAGCAGTTCTTC.

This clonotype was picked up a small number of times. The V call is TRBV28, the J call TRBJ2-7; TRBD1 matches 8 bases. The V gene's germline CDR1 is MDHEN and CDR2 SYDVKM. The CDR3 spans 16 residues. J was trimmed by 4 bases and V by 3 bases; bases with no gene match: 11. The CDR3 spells CASSFRQGNRLYEQYF. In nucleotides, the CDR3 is TGTGCCAGCAGTTTCCGACAGGGGAACCGACTTTACGAGCAGTACTTC.

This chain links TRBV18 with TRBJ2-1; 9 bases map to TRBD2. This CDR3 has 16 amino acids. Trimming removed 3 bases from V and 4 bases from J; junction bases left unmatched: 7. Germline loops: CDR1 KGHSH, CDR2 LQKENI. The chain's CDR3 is CASSPSVAGGYNEQFF. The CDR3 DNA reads TGTGCCAGCTCACCCAGCGTTGCGGGAGGGTACAATGAGCAGTTCTTC.

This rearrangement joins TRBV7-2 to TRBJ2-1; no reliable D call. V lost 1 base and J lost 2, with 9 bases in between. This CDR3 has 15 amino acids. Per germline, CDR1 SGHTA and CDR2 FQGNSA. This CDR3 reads CASSLGLVPYNEQFF. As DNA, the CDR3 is TGTGCCAGCAGCTTAGGGTTAGTCCCCTACAATGAGCAGTTCTTC. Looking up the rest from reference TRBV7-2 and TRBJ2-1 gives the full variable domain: GAGVSQSPSNKVTEKGKDVELRCDPISGHTALYWYRQSLGQGLEFLIYFQGNSAPDKSGLPSDRFSAERTGGSVSTLTIQRTQQEDSAVYLCASSLGLVPYNEQFFGPGTRLTVL.

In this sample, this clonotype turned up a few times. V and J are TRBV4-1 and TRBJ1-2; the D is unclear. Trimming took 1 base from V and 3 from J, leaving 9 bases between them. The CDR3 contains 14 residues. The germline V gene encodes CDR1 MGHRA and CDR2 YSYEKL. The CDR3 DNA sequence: TGCGCCAGCAGCCAAGGCCCCGTTGACTATGGCTACACCTTC. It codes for CASSQGPVDYGYTF.

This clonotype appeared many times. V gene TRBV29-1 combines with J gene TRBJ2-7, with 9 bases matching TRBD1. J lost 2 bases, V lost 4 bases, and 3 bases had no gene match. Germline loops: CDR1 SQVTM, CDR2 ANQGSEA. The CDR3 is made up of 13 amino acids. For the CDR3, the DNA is TGCAGCGTTGGGACAGGGGATGCCTACGAGCAGTACTTC. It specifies CSVGTGDAYEQYF.

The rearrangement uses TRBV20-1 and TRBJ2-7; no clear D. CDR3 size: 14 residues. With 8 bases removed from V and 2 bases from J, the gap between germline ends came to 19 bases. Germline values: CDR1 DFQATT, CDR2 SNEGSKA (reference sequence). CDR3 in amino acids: CSTFPQSATYEQYF. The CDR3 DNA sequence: TGCAGTACTTTCCCCCAATCTGCTACCTACGAGCAGTACTTC.